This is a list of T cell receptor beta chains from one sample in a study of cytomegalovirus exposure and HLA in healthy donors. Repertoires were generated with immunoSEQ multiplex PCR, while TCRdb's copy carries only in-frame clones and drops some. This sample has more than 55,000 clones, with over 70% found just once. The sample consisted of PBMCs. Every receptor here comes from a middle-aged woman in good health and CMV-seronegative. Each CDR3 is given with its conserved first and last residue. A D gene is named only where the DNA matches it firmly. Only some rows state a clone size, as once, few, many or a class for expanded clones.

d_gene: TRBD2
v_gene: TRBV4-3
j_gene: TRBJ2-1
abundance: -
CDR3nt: TGCGCCAGCAGCCAAGCAGGACTAGTCTCCTACAATGAGCAGTTCTTC
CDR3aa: CASSQAGLVSYNEQFF

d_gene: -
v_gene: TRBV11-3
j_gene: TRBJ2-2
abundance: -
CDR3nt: TGTGCCAGCAGCTCGACGAGGCGGATGGCGAACACCGGGGAGCTGTTTTTT
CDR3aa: CASSSTRRMANTGELFF

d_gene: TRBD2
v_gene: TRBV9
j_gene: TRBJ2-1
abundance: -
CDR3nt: TGTGCCAGCAACCCTAGCGGGAGTCTTAATGAGCAGTTCTTC
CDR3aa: CASNPSGSLNEQFF

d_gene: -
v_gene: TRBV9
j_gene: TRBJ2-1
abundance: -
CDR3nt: TGTGCCAGCAGCGTCAGCGGTAACAACAATGAGCAGTTCTTC
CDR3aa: CASSVSGNNNEQFF

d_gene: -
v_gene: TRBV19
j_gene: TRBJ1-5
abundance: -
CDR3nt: TGTGCCAGTAGTATGAGGGACACTTATAGCAATCAGCCCCAGCATTTT
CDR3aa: CASSMRDTYSNQPQHF

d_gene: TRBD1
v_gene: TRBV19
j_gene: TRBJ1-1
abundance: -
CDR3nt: TGTGCCAGTAGTATAGGAGGGACAGGGGGTACTGAAGCTTTCTTT
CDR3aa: CASSIGGTGGTEAFF

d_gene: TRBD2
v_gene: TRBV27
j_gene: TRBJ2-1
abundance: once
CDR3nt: TGTGCCAGCAGTTTATCGTCTAGCGGTATAGAGCAGTTCTTC
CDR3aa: CASSLSSSGIEQFF

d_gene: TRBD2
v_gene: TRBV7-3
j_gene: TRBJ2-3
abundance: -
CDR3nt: TGTGCCAGCAGCCTACGACTAGCGGGAGTCGCAGATACGCAGTATTTT
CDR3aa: CASSLRLAGVADTQYF

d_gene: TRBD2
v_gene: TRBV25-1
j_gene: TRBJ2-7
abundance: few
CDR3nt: TGTGCCAGCAGTCCCCAGCGGGAGGACCGAAGGAGCTCCTACGAGCAGTACTTC
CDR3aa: CASSPQREDRRSSYEQYF

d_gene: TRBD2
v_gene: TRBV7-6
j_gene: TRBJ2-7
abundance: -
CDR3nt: TGTGCCAGCAGCTCCCTCGGGGGGGAGCAGTACTTC
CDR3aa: CASSSLGGEQYF

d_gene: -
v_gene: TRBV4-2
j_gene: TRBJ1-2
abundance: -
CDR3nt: TGTGCCAGCAGCCAAGATCACTATAGCGACTATGGCTACACCTTC
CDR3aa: CASSQDHYSDYGYTF

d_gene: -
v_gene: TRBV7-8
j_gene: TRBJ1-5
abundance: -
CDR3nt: TGTGCCAGCAGCTTGTCCGGGGTGTATAGCAATCAGCCCCAGCATTTT
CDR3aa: CASSLSGVYSNQPQHF

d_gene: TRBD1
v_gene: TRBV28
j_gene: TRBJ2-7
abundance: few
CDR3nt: TGTGCCAGCAGTCCAGGGACAGCCTTCTACGAGCAGTACTTC
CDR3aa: CASSPGTAFYEQYF

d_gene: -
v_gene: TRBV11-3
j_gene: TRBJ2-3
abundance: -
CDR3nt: TGTGCCAGCAGCTCCTCATCGGGACTGGGAGATACGCAGTATTTT
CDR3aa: CASSSSSGLGDTQYF

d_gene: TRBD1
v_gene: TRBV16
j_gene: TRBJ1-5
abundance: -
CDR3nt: TGTGCCAGCAGCATCGGGACAGGCGGGCAGCCCCAGCATTTT
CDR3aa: CASSIGTGGQPQHF

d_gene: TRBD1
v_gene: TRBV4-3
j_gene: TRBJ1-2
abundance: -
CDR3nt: TGCGCCAGCAGCCAACTTGGACAGGGCGAGGGCTACACCTTC
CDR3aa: CASSQLGQGEGYTF

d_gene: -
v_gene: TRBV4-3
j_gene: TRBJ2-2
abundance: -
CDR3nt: TGCGCCAGCACCCTATCGGAGGGAGCTGGGGCCGGGGAGCTGTTTTTT
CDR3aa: CASTLSEGAGAGELFF

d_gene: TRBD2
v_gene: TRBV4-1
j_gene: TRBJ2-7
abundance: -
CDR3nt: TGCGCCAGCAGCCAAGATATAGGAAAACCGGGACTAGTGAGGCAGTACTTC
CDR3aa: CASSQDIGKPGLVRQYF

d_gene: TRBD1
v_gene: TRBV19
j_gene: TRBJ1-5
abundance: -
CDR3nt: TGTGCCAGTAGTTCGGGACAGGGGGCGAGGGCCCAGCATTTT
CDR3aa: CASSSGQGARAQHF

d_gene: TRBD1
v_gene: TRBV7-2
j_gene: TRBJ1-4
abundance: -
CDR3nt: TGTGCCAGCAGCCCACAGGGGGCAATTAATGAAAAACTGTTTTTT
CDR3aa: CASSPQGAINEKLFF

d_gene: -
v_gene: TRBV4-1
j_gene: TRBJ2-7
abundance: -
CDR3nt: TGCGCCAGCAGCCAAGATTTTTCTGCGGCGATTTATTCGGGCGAGCAGTACTTC
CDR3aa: CASSQDFSAAIYSGEQYF

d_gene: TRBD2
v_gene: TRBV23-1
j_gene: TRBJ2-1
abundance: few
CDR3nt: TGCGCCAGCAGTCAATCGAAAGGCGCGGGAGGCCCTCTCAATGAGCAGTTCTTC
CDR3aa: CASSQSKGAGGPLNEQFF

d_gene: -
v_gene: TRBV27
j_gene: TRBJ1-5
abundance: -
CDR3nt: TGTGCCAGCAGTTTATGGCCGTTTAGCAATCAGCCCCAGCATTTT
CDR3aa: CASSLWPFSNQPQHF

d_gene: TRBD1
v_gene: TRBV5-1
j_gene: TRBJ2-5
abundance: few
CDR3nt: TGCGCCAGCAGCCGCTCCGGGACAGGGCAAGAGACCCAGTACTTC
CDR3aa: CASSRSGTGQETQYF

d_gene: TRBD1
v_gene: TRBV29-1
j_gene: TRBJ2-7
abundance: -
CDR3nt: TGCAGCGTTGGGGACAGGCAAACCTACGAGCAGTACTTC
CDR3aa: CSVGDRQTYEQYF

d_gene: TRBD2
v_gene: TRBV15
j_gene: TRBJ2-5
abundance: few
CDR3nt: TGTGCCACCAGCGTTCTAGCGGGAGTGGAGACCCAGTACTTC
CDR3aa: CATSVLAGVETQYF

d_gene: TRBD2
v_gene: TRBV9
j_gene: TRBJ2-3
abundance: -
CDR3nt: TGTGCCAGCAGCCCCCTACCCGCGGGGGCAGATACGCAGTATTTT
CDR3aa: CASSPLPAGADTQYF

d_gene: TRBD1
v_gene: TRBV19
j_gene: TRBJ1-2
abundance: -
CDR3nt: TGTGCCACCCGGGACAGGGGGCTTGTTGGCTACACCTTC
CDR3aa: CATRDRGLVGYTF

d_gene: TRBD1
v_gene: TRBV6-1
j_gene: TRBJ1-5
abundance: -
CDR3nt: TGTGCCAGCAGTTTCCGGGACAGAAATCAGCCCCAGCATTTT
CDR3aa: CASSFRDRNQPQHF

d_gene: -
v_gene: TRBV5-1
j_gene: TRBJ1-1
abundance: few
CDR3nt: TGCGCCAGCAGCTTAGTAGGGGAGAACACTGAAGCTTTCTTT
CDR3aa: CASSLVGENTEAFF

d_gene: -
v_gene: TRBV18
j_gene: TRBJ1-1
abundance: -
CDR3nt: TGTGCCAGCTCTACTCAGGGGACGGCAATGGGGGCTGAAGCTTTCTTT
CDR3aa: CASSTQGTAMGAEAFF

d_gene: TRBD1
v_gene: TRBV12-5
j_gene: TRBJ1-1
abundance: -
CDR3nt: TGTGCTAGTGGTCCTCCCGGGACAGGGGCGGGAACTGAAGCTTTCTTT
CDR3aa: CASGPPGTGAGTEAFF

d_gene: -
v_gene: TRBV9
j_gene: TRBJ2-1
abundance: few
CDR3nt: TGTGCCAGCAGCGTAGAACCGGGTGCCTCCTACAATGAGCAGTTCTTC
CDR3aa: CASSVEPGASYNEQFF

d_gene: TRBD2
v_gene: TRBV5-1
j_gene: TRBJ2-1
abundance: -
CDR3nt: TGCGCCAGCAGCAACAGCGGGAGCTCCTACAATGAGCAGTTCTTC
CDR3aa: CASSNSGSSYNEQFF

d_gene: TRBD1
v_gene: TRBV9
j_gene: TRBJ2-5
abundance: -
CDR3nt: TGTGCCAGCAGCGTAGACGAAACGGGACAGGGCAGACTCGAAGAGACCCAGTACTTC
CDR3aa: CASSVDETGQGRLEETQYF

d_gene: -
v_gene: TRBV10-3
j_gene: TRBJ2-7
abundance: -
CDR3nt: TGTGCCATCAGTGAGTGGGAGCGGATAAGCTCCTACGAGCAGTACTTC
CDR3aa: CAISEWERISSYEQYF

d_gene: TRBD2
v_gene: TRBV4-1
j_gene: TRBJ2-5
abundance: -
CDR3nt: TGCGCCAGCAGTCGGAATCTTCTAGCGGGAGAAGAGACCCAGTACTTC
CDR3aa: CASSRNLLAGEETQYF